Below, one TCR beta chain is given with its context. The antigen is undetermined. Arm-PCR of CDR3 regions and iRepertoire HTBI primers were the basis on which TCR beta libraries were built. Authors' methods: Sequenced samples collectively carried 62 TRBV and some 15 TRBJ segments. TCRdb independently ran MiXCR on the multiplex PCR reads; one entry per CDR3 protein. The V and J calls and clone size are TCRdb's, not the authors'. This sample has 500,000 or so distinct CDR3 sequences, with 14% found just once. The CDR3 length is 15 residues. The V gene end was trimmed by 8 bases and the J gene end by 7 bases; junction bases not matched to a gene: 11. Germline CDR1 and CDR2: MNHEY and SMNVEV (reference sequence). This specimen comes from a study of regulatory T cells in long-lasting Graves disease. Study-level background: Graves' patients, newly diagnosed, had taken antithyroid drugs under 3 months. Study-wide points: Persistent disease favored TRBV28, TRBJ1-2 and TRBJ2-5.

Time point described: newly diagnosed GD, antithyroid drugs for less than 3 months. Extracted RNA from PBMCs served as the source of the TCR library. These same records also appear under a second study, on T cells in Graves' hyperthyroidism and ophthalmopathy. According to that study: Those with hyperthyroidism were 18 to 65 years old, newly diagnosed, and ill for under 2 months.

The TCR originated in a woman aged 50 to 60 with Graves disease. The source was peripheral blood mononuclear cells (PBMCs), collected at new diagnosis, from a patient treated with antithyroid drugs. The chain is built from TRBV27 and TRBJ1-2, with 12 bases aligning to TRBD1. The CDR3 DNA follows: TGTGCCAGCGCCGCTAGGGACAGGGGGCTGGCTGGCTACACCTTC. Its translation is CASAARDRGLAGYTF.